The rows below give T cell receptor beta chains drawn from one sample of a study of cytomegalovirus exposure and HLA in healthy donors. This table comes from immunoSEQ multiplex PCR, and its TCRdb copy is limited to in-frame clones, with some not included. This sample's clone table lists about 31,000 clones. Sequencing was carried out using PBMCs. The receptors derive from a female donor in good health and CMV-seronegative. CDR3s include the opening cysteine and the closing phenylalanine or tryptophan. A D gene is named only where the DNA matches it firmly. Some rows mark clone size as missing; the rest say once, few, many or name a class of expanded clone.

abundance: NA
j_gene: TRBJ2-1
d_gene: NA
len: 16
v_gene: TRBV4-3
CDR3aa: CASSQDPGGPYNEQFF
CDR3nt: TGCGCCAGCAGCCAAGATCCCGGGGGGCCTTACAATGAGCAGTTCTTC

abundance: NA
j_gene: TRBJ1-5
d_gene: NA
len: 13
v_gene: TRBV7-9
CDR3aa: CASSLSSNQPQHF
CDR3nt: TGTGCCAGCAGCTTGAGTAGCAATCAGCCCCAGCATTTT

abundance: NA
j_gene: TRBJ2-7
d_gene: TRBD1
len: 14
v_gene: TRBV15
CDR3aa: CATSSRDRGREQYF
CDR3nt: TGTGCCACCAGCTCCCGGGACAGGGGTCGCGAGCAGTACTTC

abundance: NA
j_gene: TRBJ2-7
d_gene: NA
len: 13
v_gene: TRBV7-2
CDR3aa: CASSSNRGFEQYF
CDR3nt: TGTGCCAGCAGCTCCAATAGGGGGTTCGAGCAGTACTTC

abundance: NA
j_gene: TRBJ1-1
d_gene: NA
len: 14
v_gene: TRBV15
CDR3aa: CATQIRRGYTEAFF
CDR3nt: TGTGCCACCCAAATTCGTCGGGGGTACACTGAAGCTTTCTTT

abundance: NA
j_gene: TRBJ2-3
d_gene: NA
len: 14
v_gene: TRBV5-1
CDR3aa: CASSLFQGGDTQYF
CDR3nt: TGCGCCAGCAGCTTATTTCAAGGGGGAGATACGCAGTATTTT

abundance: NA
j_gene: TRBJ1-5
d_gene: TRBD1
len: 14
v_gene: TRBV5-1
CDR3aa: CASSSTGGPQPQHF
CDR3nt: TGCGCCAGCAGCTCCACAGGGGGCCCTCAGCCCCAGCATTTT

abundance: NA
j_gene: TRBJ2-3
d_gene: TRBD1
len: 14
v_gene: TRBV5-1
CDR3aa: CASSFGQATDTQYF
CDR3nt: TGCGCCAGCAGCTTTGGACAGGCCACAGATACGCAGTATTTT

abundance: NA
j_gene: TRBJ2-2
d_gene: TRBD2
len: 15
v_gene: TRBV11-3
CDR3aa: CASSSPGGGSGELFF
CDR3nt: TGTGCCAGCAGCTCCCCCGGGGGAGGGTCCGGGGAGCTGTTTTTT

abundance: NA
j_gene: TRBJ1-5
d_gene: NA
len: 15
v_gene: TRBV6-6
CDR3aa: CASSYSSTDNQPQHF
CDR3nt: TGTGCCAGCAGTTACTCGAGTACAGACAATCAGCCCCAGCATTTT

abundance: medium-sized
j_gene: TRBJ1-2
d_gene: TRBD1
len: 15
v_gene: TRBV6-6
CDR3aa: CASSYSETGGYGYTF
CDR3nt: TGTGCCAGCAGTTACTCGGAGACAGGGGGCTATGGCTACACCTTC

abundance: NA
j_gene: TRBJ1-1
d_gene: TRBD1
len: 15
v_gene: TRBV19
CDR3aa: CASSQGRQGNTEAFF
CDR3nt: TGTGCCAGTAGTCAGGGCCGACAGGGGAACACTGAAGCTTTCTTT

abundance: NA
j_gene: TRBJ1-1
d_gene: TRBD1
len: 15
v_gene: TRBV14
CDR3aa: CASSFWDRRHTEAFF
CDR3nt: TGTGCCAGCAGCTTTTGGGACAGGAGGCACACTGAAGCTTTCTTT

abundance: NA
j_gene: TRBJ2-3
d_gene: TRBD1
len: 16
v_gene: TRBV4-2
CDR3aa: CASSQDFTGGTDTQYF
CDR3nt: TGTGCCAGCAGCCAAGATTTTACAGGGGGCACAGATACGCAGTATTTT

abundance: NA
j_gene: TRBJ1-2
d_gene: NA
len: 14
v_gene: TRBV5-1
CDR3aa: CASSLVPINYGYTF
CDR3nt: TGCGCCAGCAGCTTGGTCCCAATTAACTATGGCTACACCTTC

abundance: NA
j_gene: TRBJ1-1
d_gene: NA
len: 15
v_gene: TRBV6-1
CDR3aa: CASRGGGGGGTEAFF
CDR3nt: TGTGCCAGCAGGGGAGGTGGGGGGGGCGGCACTGAAGCTTTCTTT

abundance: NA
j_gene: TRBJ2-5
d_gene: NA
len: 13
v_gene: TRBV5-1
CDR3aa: CASSGQYQETQYF
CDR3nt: TGCGCCAGCAGCGGGCAGTACCAAGAGACCCAGTACTTC

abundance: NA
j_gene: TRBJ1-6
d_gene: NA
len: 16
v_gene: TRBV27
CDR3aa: CASSLGIRGRSSPLHF
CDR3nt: TGTGCCAGCAGTTTAGGTATAAGGGGTAGGTCTTCACCCCTCCACTTT

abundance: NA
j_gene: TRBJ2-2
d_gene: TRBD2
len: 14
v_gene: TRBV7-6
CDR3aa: CASNPGLASGELFF
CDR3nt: TGTGCCAGCAACCCGGGACTAGCTTCCGGGGAGCTGTTTTTT

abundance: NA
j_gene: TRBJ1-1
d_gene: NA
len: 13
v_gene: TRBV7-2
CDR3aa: CASSPQGNTEAFF
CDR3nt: TGTGCCAGCAGCCCGCAGGGAAACACTGAAGCTTTCTTT

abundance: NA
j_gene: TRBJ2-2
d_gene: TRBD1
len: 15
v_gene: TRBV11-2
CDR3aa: CASSSTGGSTGELFF
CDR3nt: TGTGCCAGCAGCTCCACAGGGGGCAGCACCGGGGAGCTGTTTTTT

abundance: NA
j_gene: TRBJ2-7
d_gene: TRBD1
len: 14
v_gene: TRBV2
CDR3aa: CASRRRQGVHEQYF
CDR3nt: TGTGCCAGCAGGAGACGACAGGGGGTCCACGAGCAGTACTTC